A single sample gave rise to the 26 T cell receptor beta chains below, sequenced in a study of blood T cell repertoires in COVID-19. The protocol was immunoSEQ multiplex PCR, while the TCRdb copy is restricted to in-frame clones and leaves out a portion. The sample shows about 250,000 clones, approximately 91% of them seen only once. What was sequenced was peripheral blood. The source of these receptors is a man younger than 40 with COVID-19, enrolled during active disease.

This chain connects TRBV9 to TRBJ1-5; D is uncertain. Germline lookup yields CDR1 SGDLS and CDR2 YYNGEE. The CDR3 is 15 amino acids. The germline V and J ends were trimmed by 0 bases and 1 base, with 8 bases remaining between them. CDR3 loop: CASSVAGQSNQPQHF. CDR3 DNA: TGTGCCAGCAGCGTAGCTGGCCAGAGCAATCAGCCCCAGCATTTT.

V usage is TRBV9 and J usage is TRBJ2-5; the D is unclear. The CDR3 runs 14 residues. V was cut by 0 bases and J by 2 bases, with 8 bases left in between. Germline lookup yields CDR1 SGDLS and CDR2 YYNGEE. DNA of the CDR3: TGTGCCAGCAGCGTAGCTTGGCAGCAAGAGACCCAGTACTTC. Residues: CASSVAWQQETQYF.

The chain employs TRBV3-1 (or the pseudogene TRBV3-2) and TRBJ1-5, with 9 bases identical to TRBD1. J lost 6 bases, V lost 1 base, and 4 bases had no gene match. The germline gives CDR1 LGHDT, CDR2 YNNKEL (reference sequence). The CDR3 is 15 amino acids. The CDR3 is CASSQAGQGIQPQHF. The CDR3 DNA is TGTGCCAGCAGCCAAGCTGGACAGGGGATTCAGCCCCAGCATTTT.

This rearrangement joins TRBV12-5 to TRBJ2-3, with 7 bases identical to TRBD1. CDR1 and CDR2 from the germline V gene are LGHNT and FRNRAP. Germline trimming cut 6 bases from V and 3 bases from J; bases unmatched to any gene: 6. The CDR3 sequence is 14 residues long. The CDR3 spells CASGLGQETDTQYF. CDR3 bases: TGTGCTAGTGGCCTCGGACAGGAAACAGATACGCAGTATTTT. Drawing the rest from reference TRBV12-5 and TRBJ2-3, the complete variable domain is DARVTQTPRHKVTEMGQEVTMRCQPILGHNTVFWYRQTMMQGLELLAYFRNRAPLDDSGMPKDRFSAEMPDATLATLKIQPSEPRDSAVYFCASGLGQETDTQYFGPGTRLTVL.

The CDR3: CASSQGGGAINEQFF. DNA for the CDR3: TGTGCCAGCAGCCAGGGCGGGGGGGCGATTAATGAGCAGTTCTTC. This chain connects TRBV3-1 (or the pseudogene TRBV3-2) to TRBJ2-1, with 9 bases identical to TRBD2. The CDR3 loop spans 15 amino acids. Germline trimming cut 3 bases from V and 7 bases from J; bases unmatched to any gene: 7. Germline V gives CDR1 LGHDT, CDR2 YNNKEL (reference sequence).

The CDR3 is CASSAGTANSPLHF. In DNA, the CDR3 is TGTGCCAGCAGTGCCGGGACAGCTAATTCACCCCTCCACTTT. The V call is TRBV6-6, the J call TRBJ1-6; 7 bases line up with TRBD1. This CDR3 region has 14 residues. Germline assignment: CDR1 MNHNY and CDR2 SVGAGI (reference sequence). Losses at the gene ends were 5 bases for V and 6 bases for J; bases not matched to a gene: 4.

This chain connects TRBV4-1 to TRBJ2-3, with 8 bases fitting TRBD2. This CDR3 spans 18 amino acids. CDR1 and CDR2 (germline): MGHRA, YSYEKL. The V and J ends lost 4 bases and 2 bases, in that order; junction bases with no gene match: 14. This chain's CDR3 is CASSLRSIPGGPTDTQYF. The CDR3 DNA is TGCGCCAGCAGCCTTAGATCTATACCGGGGGGGCCCACAGATACGCAGTATTTT.

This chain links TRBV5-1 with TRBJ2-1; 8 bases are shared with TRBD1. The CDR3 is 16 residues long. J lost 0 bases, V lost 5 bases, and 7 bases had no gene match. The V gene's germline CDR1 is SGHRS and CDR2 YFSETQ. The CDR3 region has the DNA TGCGCCAGCAGGGGAACAGGGGGACTCTCCTACAATGAGCAGTTCTTC. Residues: CASRGTGGLSYNEQFF.

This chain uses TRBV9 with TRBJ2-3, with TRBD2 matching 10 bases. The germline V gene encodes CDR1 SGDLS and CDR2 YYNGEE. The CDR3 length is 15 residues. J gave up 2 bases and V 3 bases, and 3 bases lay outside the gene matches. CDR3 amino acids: CASSALAGSTDTQYF. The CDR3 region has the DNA TGTGCCAGCAGCGCACTAGCGGGATCCACAGATACGCAGTATTTT. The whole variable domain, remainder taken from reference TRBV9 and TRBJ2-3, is DSGVTQTPKHLITATGQRVTLRCSPRSGDLSVYWYQQSLDQGLQFLIQYYNGEERAKGNILERFSAQQFPDLHSELNLSSLELGDSALYFCASSALAGSTDTQYFGPGTRLTVL.

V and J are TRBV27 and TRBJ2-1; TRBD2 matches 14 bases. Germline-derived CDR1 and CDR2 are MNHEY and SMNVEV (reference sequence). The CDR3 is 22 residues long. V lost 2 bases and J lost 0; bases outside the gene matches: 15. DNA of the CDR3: TGTGCCAGCAGTTTAAGGTCCGGGTGGGGACTAGCGGGGGCGAGCTCCTACAATGAGCAGTTCTTC. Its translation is CASSLRSGWGLAGASSYNEQFF.

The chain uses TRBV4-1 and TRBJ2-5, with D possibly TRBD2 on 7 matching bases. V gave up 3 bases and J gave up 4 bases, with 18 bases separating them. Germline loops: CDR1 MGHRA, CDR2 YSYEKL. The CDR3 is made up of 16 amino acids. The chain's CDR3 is CASSQEMGGGAETQYF. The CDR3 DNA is TGCGCCAGCAGCCAGGAAATGGGGGGGGGCGCAGAGACCCAGTACTTC.

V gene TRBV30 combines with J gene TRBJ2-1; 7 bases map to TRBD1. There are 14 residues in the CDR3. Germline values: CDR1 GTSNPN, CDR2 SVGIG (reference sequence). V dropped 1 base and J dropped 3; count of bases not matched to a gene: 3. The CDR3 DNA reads TGTGCCTGGAGTGGACAGGGTCTCTACAATGAGCAGTTCTTC. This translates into CAWSGQGLYNEQFF.

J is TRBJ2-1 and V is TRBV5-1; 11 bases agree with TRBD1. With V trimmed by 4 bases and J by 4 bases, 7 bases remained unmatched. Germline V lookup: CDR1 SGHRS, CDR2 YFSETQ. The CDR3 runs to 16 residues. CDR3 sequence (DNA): TGCGCCAGCAGCGCGTCCGGGACAGGGGGTTACAATGAGCAGTTCTTC. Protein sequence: CASSASGTGGYNEQFF. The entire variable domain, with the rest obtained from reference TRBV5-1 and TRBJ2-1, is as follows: KAGVTQTPRYLIKTRGQQVTLSCSPISGHRSVSWYQQTPGQGLQFLFEYFSETQRNKGNFPGRFSGRQFSNSRSEMNVSTLELGDSALYLCASSASGTGGYNEQFFGPGTRLTVL.

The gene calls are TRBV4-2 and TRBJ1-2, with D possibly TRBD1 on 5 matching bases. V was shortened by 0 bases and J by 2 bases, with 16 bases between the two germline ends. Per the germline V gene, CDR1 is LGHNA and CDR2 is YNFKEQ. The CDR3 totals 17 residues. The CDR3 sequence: CASSQEGRGGKNYGYTF. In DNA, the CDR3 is TGTGCCAGCAGCCAAGAGGGTCGGGGGGGGAAGAACTATGGCTACACCTTC.

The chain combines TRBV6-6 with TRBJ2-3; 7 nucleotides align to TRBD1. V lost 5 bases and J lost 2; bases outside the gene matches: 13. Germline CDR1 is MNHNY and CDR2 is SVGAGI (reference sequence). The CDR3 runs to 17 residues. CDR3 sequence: CASSQLIVGTVTDTQYF. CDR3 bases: TGTGCCAGCAGTCAACTCATCGTCGGGACAGTCACAGATACGCAGTATTTT.

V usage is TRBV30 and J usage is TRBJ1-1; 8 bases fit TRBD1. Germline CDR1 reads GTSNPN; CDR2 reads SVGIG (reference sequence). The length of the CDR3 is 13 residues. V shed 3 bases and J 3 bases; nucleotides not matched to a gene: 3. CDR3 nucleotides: TGTGCCTGGAGAGGACAGGGACACACTGAAGCTTTCTTT. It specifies CAWRGQGHTEAFF.

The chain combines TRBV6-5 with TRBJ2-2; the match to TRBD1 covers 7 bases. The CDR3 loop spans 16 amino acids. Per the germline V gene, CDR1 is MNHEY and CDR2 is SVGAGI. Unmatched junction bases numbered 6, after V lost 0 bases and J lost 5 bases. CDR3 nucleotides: TGTGCCAGCAGTTACTCCGTCAGGGGGAGAACCGGGGAGCTGTTTTTT. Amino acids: CASSYSVRGRTGELFF.

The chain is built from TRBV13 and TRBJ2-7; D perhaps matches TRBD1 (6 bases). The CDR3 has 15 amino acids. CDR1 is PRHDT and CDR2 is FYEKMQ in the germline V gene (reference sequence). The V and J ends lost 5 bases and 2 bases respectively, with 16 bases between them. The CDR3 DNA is TGTGCCAGCAGCACGAGCCCGGACAGCCCCTACGAGCAGTACTTC. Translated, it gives CASSTSPDSPYEQYF.

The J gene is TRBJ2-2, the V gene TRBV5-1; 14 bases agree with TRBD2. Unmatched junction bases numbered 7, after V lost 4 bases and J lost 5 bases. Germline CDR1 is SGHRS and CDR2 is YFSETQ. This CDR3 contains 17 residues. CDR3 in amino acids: CASSPRLAGGPTGELFF. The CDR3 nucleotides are TGCGCCAGCAGCCCACGACTAGCGGGGGGGCCGACCGGGGAGCTGTTTTTT.

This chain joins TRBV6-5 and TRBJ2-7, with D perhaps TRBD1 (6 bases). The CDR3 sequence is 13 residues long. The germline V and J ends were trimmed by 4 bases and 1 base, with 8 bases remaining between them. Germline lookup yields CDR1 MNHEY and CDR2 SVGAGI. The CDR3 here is CASSSTGSYEQYF. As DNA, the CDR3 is TGTGCCAGCAGTTCAACAGGGTCCTACGAGCAGTACTTC.

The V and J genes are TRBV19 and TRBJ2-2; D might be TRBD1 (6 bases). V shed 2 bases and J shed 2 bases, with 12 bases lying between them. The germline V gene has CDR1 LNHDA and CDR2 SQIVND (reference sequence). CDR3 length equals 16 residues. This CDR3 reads CASSIQGPPNTGELFF. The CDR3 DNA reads TGTGCCAGTAGTATACAGGGGCCTCCTAACACCGGGGAGCTGTTTTTT. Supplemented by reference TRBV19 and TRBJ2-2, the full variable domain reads DGGITQSPKYLFRKEGQNVTLSCEQNLNHDAMYWYRQDPGQGLRLIYYSQIVNDFQKGDIAEGYSVSREKKESFPLTVTSAQKNPTAFYLCASSIQGPPNTGELFFGEGSRLTVL.

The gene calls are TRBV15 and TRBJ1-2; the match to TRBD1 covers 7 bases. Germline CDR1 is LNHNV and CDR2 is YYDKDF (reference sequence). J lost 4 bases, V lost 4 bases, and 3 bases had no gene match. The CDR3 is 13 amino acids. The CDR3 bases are TGTGCCACCAGCAAGGGGGACAGCTATGGCTACACCTTC. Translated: CATSKGDSYGYTF.

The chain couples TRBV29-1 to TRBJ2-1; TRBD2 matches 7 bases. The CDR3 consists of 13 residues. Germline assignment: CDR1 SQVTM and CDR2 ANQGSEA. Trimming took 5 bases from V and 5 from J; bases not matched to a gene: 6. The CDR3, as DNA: TGCAGCGTTTGGCTAGCGGATGACAATGAGCAGTTCTTC. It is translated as CSVWLADDNEQFF.

The CDR3 coding sequence is TGCGCCAGCAGCCAGGGAGGGACAGGGGGTGAGGTTGAAGCTTTCTTT. Translated, it gives CASSQGGTGGEVEAFF. The V gene is TRBV4-1, the J gene TRBJ1-1, with 11 bases fitting TRBD1. The germline V gene encodes CDR1 MGHRA and CDR2 YSYEKL. This CDR3 comprises 16 residues. J gave up 7 bases and V 3 bases, and 10 bases lay outside the gene matches.

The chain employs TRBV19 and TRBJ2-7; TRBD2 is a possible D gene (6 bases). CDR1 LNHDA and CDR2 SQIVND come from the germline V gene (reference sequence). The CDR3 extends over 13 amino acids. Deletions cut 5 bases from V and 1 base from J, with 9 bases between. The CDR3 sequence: CASSPGLSYEQYF. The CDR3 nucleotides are TGTGCCAGTAGTCCGGGACTGTCCTACGAGCAGTACTTC.

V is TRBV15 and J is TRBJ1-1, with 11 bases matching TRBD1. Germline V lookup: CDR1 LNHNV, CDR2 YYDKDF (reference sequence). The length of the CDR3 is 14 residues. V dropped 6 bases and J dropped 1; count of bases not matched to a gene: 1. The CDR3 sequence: CATRDRGPNTEAFF. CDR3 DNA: TGTGCCACCAGGGACAGGGGGCCGAACACTGAAGCTTTCTTT.